This entry is about one TCR beta chain. This sample is drawn from a study of PD-L1 blockade in urothelial cancer. Study-level information: The number of prior chemotherapy regimens per patient was 0 to 3. It was at 3 weeks (second dose) and 6 weeks after treatment start that blood was analyzed. The median number of T cells present in blood samples was under 150,000.

Time point specified: peripheral blood 6 weeks after treatment start. Patients presented with locally advanced or metastatic urothelial carcinoma. This table comes from immunoSEQ multiplex PCR, and its TCRdb copy is limited to in-frame clones, with some not included. The sample records about 120,000 clones, around 89% being singletons. Trimming pared 0 bases from V and 4 bases from J, leaving 9 bases between. The CDR3 sequence is 14 residues long. The V gene's germline CDR1 is SGHNT and CDR2 YENEEA. The TCR comes from a man aged 55 to 70 with urothelial cancer. The material sequenced was PBMCs, taken around atezolizumab (anti-PD-L1) treatment. The chain links TRBV11-3 to TRBJ1-2, with D perhaps matching TRBD1 (5 bases). CDR3 in DNA: TGTGCCAGCAGCTTAGATAACACAGGCTATGGCTACACCTTC. Its translation is CASSLDNTGYGYTF.